What follows are 2 T cell receptor beta chains derived from one specimen sequenced in a study of blood T cell repertoires in COVID-19. TCRdb's copy holds only in-frame clones and misses some; the assay was immunoSEQ multiplex PCR. Here the sample spans some 270,000 clones, 70% to 90% being singletons. Input material: peripheral blood. These receptors all come from a woman in her 70s with acute or convalescent COVID-19.

The J gene is TRBJ2-1, the V gene TRBV6-5; either TRBD1 or TRBD2 may supply D (7 bases each). Germline V CDR1 and CDR2: MNHEY, SVGAGI. The V gene lost 10 bases and the J gene lost 9 bases, with 16 bases spanning the gap. This CDR3 spans 12 amino acids. The CDR3 spells CATRGGKGEQFF. For the CDR3, the DNA is TGTGCCACCAGGGGGGGTAAAGGTGAGCAGTTCTTC.

The genes are TRBV3-1 (or the pseudogene TRBV3-2) and TRBJ1-1; D remains unclear. Per germline, CDR1 LGHDT and CDR2 YNNKEL (reference sequence). V lost 5 bases, J lost 6 bases, and 7 bases lay in between. The CDR3 is 11 amino acids. The CDR3 nucleotides are TGTGCCAGCAGCGCCGGGGCTGAAGCTTTCTTT. It encodes CASSAGAEAFF.